These 11 T cell receptor beta chains originate from one sample sequenced in a study of blood T cell repertoires in COVID-19 (TCRdb year 2020). The protocol used for the library was the immunoSEQ multiplex PCR assay. TCRdb carries this immuneACCESS record with in-frame sequences only. Its versions omit some clonotypes, under half of them owing to an unresolved V gene in the studies checked, with the rest unexplained. Recorded for this sample are roughly 120,000 clones; approximately 84% of them occurred a single time. The ten largest clonotypes hold about 8.1% of the sample. Input material: peripheral blood. These receptors were taken from a woman aged 40 to 55 with acute or convalescent COVID-19.

The genes are TRBV7-2 and TRBJ2-2; TRBD1 matches 9 bases. Germline CDR1 is SGHTA and CDR2 is FQGNSA. The CDR3 covers 15 residues. V shed 4 bases and J 6 bases; nucleotides not matched to a gene: 6. CDR3 bases: TGTGCCAGCAGCTCCCGGGACAGGGCGGCCGGGGAGCTGTTTTTT. Its protein is CASSSRDRAAGELFF.

The chain recombines TRBV11-2 with TRBJ1-6, with D unresolved. This CDR3 is built from 12 residues. With 1 base removed from V and 7 bases from J, the gap between germline ends came to 2 bases. CDR1 is SGHAT and CDR2 is FQNNGV in the germline V gene. The CDR3 protein is CASSLANSPLHF. Written as DNA, the CDR3 is TGTGCCAGCAGCTTAGCAAATTCACCCCTCCACTTT.

CDR3 sequence (DNA): TGTGCCAGCAGCTTAGCGGGGGGAAAGCACAATGAGCAGTTCTTC. This codes for CASSLAGGKHNEQFF. The V and J genes are TRBV7-3 and TRBJ2-1; TRBD2 aligns across 8 bases. Germline values: CDR1 SGHTA, CDR2 FQGTGA. CDR3 length equals 15 residues. V lost 2 bases, J lost 5 bases, and 5 bases stayed unmatched. Drawing the rest from reference TRBV7-3 and TRBJ2-1, the complete variable domain is GAGVSQTPSNKVTEKGKYVELRCDPISGHTALYWYRQSLGQGPEFLIYFQGTGAADDSGLPNDRFFAVRPEGSVSTLKIQRTERGDSAVYLCASSLAGGKHNEQFFGPGTRLTVL.

This chain joins TRBV19 and TRBJ1-3, with a tentative D call TRBD1 (5 bases). Germline V gene sequence: CDR1 LNHDA, CDR2 SQIVND (reference sequence). The V gene lost 10 bases and the J gene lost 2 bases, with 12 bases spanning the gap. The CDR3 is 13 residues long. The CDR3 here is CATAGEAGNTIYF. Written as DNA, the CDR3 is TGTGCCACCGCGGGGGAGGCTGGAAACACCATATATTTT.

The chain uses TRBV12-5 and TRBJ2-7; D may be TRBD2 (5 bases). Trimming took off 2 bases at V and 6 bases at J, with 11 bases between the two ends. Germline V gene data show CDR1 as LGHNT and CDR2 as FRNRAP. The CDR3 is made up of 13 amino acids. Here the CDR3 DNA reads TGTGCTAGTGGTTTGAATGGCGGGCGCGAGCAGTACTTC. Translating gives CASGLNGGREQYF.

V usage is TRBV11-1 and J usage is TRBJ1-6; 9 bases match TRBD1. Germline CDR1 SGHAT, CDR2 FQDESV (reference sequence). The CDR3 consists of 15 residues. Trimming took 5 bases from V and 9 from J; bases not matched to a gene: 8. The CDR3 coding sequence is TGTGCCAGCAGCGCGAAGGGACAGGGAGGTTCACCCCTCCACTTT. Translation: CASSAKGQGGSPLHF.

The chain has TRBV4-1 and TRBJ2-7, with 9 bases that match TRBD2. Trimming removed 0 bases from V and 4 bases from J; junction bases left unmatched: 7. The CDR3 sequence is 16 residues long. The germline V gene has CDR1 MGHRA and CDR2 YSYEKL. Here the CDR3 reads CASSQDYASGAYEQYF. DNA of the CDR3: TGCGCCAGCAGCCAAGATTATGCTAGCGGGGCTTACGAGCAGTACTTC.

J is TRBJ2-7 and V is TRBV5-8; perhaps TRBD2 as D (5 bases). Per germline, CDR1 SGHTS and CDR2 YDEGEE. This CDR3 contains 15 residues. The germline V and J ends were trimmed by 2 bases and 7 bases, with 19 bases remaining between them. The CDR3 spells CASSFSAGRPGEQYF. The CDR3 bases are TGTGCCAGCAGCTTTTCGGCGGGCCGCCCGGGAGAGCAGTACTTC.

The rearrangement uses TRBV7-2 and TRBJ1-1, with 7 bases lining up with TRBD1. Germline values: CDR1 SGHTA, CDR2 FQGNSA. The CDR3 length is 14 residues. Germline trimming cut 3 bases from V and 0 bases from J; bases unmatched to any gene: 1. The CDR3 protein is CASSFGTVNTEAFF. The DNA of the CDR3 is TGTGCCAGCAGCTTCGGGACAGTGAACACTGAAGCTTTCTTT.

The rearrangement links TRBV5-4 to TRBJ1-2; D might be TRBD1 (5 bases). Trimming took 4 bases from V and 8 from J, leaving 12 bases between them. Looked up from germline, CDR1 is SGHNT and CDR2 is YYREEE (reference sequence). This CDR3 has 12 amino acids. CDR3 amino acids: CASSPQGFGYTF. DNA of the CDR3: TGTGCCAGCAGCCCGCAGGGTTTCGGCTACACCTTC.

This chain links TRBV7-6 with TRBJ1-6; D unclear. The V gene's germline CDR1 is SGHVS and CDR2 FNYEAQ. CDR3 size: 17 residues. V lost 0 bases and J lost 0, with 9 bases in between. The CDR3 DNA reads as TGTGCCAGCAGCTTAGCGGCGGATAGCTCCTATAATTCACCCCTCCACTTT. It yields the protein CASSLAADSSYNSPLHF.